These 14 T cell receptor beta chains were sequenced from one sample in a study of pediatric ulcerative colitis (dated by TCRdb to between 2018 and 2020). During colonoscopy, one to two pinch biopsies were obtained from the rectum for research. The receptor library was made with the immunoSEQ multiplex PCR assay. Here the immuneACCESS table is served through TCRdb, limited to in-frame sequences with V and J called. Missing clones are a known gap in these copies; in checked studies unresolved V genes cover under half, and the rest lacks a known reason. The sample records approximately 40,000 clones, 75% of which are singletons. Together, the top ten hold over 8.5% of the sample. The specimen was gut tissue. The receptors come from a boy aged 5-17 years with severe ulcerative colitis.

This clone was counted between two and nine times. The sample carries other DNA sequences with the same CDR3. In DNA form, the CDR3 reads TGTGCCAGCAGTTTATGGACAGGGTATGGCTACACCTTC. Translated: CASSLWTGYGYTF. The chain is built from TRBV28 and TRBJ1-2, with 7 nucleotides matching TRBD1. CDR1 and CDR2 (germline): MDHEN, SYDVKM. The V segment lost 0 bases and the J segment 5 bases; nucleotides outside the gene matches: 0. This CDR3 has 13 amino acids.

This chain uses TRBV6-5 with TRBJ2-3, with D perhaps TRBD2 (6 bases). This CDR3 region has 15 residues. Trimming took off 2 bases at V and 1 base at J, with 10 bases between the two ends. Germline V CDR1 and CDR2: MNHEY, SVGAGI. CDR3 region: CASSYGGIGTDTQYF. Written as DNA, the CDR3 is TGTGCCAGCAGTTACGGGGGGATAGGCACAGATACGCAGTATTTT.

This chain links TRBV19 with TRBJ1-2, with a tentative D call TRBD1 (6 bases). The germline V gene has CDR1 LNHDA and CDR2 SQIVND (reference sequence). This CDR3 spans 14 amino acids. Trimming took off 7 bases at V and 5 bases at J, with 17 bases between the two ends. CDR3 sequence reads: CASTTGTGRYGYTF. In DNA, the CDR3 is TGTGCCAGTACCACAGGTACAGGGCGGTATGGCTACACCTTC.

This chain links TRBV7-9 with TRBJ2-5; D may be TRBD2 (6 bases). The CDR3 totals 14 residues. Germline CDR1 SEHNR, CDR2 FQNEAQ (reference sequence). Trimming took off 3 bases at V and 2 bases at J, with 10 bases between the two ends. The CDR3 here is CASSFGTGQETQYF. The CDR3 DNA follows: TGTGCCAGCAGCTTCGGGACTGGGCAAGAGACCCAGTACTTC.

V gene TRBV18 combines with J gene TRBJ2-1, with TRBD1 identical over 8 bases. Germline CDR1 is KGHSH and CDR2 is LQKENI. The V and J ends lost 0 bases and 4 bases, in that order; junction bases with no gene match: 2. The CDR3 length is 15 residues. CDR3 amino acids: CASSPPGTGYNEQFF. DNA for the CDR3: TGTGCCAGCTCACCACCCGGGACAGGATACAATGAGCAGTTCTTC.

The rearrangement uses TRBV7-2 and TRBJ1-5, with D perhaps matching TRBD1 (5 bases). The germline V gene has CDR1 SGHTA and CDR2 FQGNSA. The CDR3 totals 13 residues. The V gene lost 4 bases and the J gene lost 6 bases, with 10 bases spanning the gap. The CDR3 is CASSSTRVQPQHF. The CDR3 coding sequence is TGTGCCAGCAGCTCCACCAGGGTTCAGCCCCAGCATTTT.

J is TRBJ1-1 and V is TRBV11-1; unclear D gene. There are 11 residues in the CDR3. Germline CDR1 reads SGHAT; CDR2 reads FQDESV (reference sequence). Trimming pared 4 bases from V and 10 bases from J, leaving 10 bases between. CDR3 sequence reads: CASSYQDRAFF. The CDR3 DNA reads as TGTGCCAGCAGCTATCAGGATAGAGCTTTCTTT.

This chain joins TRBV4-1 and TRBJ1-2, with a tentative D call TRBD1 (6 bases). The CDR3 is 16 residues long. The ends were cut back, 0 bases at V and 2 bases at J, with 13 bases in the middle. In germline, CDR1 is MGHRA, CDR2 YSYEKL. The CDR3, as DNA: TGCGCCAGCAGCCAAGAACAGGGTTTGTGGAACTATGGCTACACCTTC. Translated, it gives CASSQEQGLWNYGYTF.

This clone was observed a single time. This CDR3 is CASRTRNNQPQHF. CDR3 in DNA: TGTGCCAGCAGGACGCGTAACAATCAGCCCCAGCATTTT. The gene calls are TRBV19 and TRBJ1-5, with no clear D. Trimming pared 9 bases from V and 3 bases from J, leaving 12 bases between. The CDR3 has 13 residues. CDR1 LNHDA and CDR2 SQIVND come from the germline V gene (reference sequence).

CDR3 sequence (DNA): TGTGCCAGCAGTTTCGCCGAAGGGGGCGCGGGGGGCTACACCTTC. It yields the protein CASSFAEGGAGGYTF. The chain combines TRBV6-5 with TRBJ1-2; TRBD1 matches at 7 bases. Trimming removed 4 bases from V and 8 bases from J; junction bases left unmatched: 13. The CDR3 is 15 residues long. Germline values: CDR1 MNHEY, CDR2 SVGAGI.

The chain links TRBV7-8 to TRBJ2-5; TRBD1 aligns across 7 bases. Losses at the gene ends were 7 bases for V and 8 bases for J; bases not matched to a gene: 7. Germline V gives CDR1 SGHVS, CDR2 FQNEAQ. CDR3 size: 12 residues. The CDR3 sequence: CASTLRGSTQYF. The CDR3, as DNA: TGTGCCAGCACCCTCAGGGGGTCCACCCAGTACTTC.

The genes are TRBV9 and TRBJ2-7; unclear D gene. The CDR3 extends over 14 amino acids. The V end was cut by 0 bases, the J end by 0 bases, with 7 bases between. CDR1 SGDLS and CDR2 YYNGEE come from the germline V gene. The CDR3 spells CASSVGVNSYEQYF. In nucleotides, the CDR3 is TGTGCCAGCAGCGTAGGGGTTAACTCCTACGAGCAGTACTTC. Supplemented by reference TRBV9 and TRBJ2-7, the full variable domain reads DSGVTQTPKHLITATGQRVTLRCSPRSGDLSVYWYQQSLDQGLQFLIQYYNGEERAKGNILERFSAQQFPDLHSELNLSSLELGDSALYFCASSVGVNSYEQYFGPGTRLTVT.

This clone was observed a handful of times. The rearrangement uses TRBV11-3 and TRBJ2-2; either TRBD1 or TRBD2 may supply D (5 bases each). CDR3 length equals 16 residues. V was cut by 4 bases and J by 5 bases, with 17 bases left in between. CDR1 SGHNT and CDR2 YENEEA come from the germline V gene. The CDR3 spells CASSSGTPQRTGELFF. In DNA, the CDR3 is TGTGCCAGCAGCTCCGGGACGCCTCAGAGGACCGGGGAGCTGTTTTTT. The full variable domain, with the rest looked up from reference TRBV11-3 and TRBJ2-2, is EAGVVQSPRYKIIEKKQPVAFWCNPISGHNTLYWYLQNLGQGPELLIRYENEEAVDDSQLPKDRFSAERLKGVDSTLKIQPAELGDSAVYLCASSSGTPQRTGELFFGEGSRLTVL.

V gene TRBV7-9 combines with J gene TRBJ2-7; the match to TRBD1 covers 9 bases. The CDR3 is 15 residues long. Losses at the gene ends were 5 bases for V and 3 bases for J; bases not matched to a gene: 8. The germline gives CDR1 SEHNR, CDR2 FQNEAQ (reference sequence). As DNA, the CDR3 is TGTGCCAGCAGCGCACCATCGGGACAGGGCTACGAGCAGTACTTC. Translated: CASSAPSGQGYEQYF.